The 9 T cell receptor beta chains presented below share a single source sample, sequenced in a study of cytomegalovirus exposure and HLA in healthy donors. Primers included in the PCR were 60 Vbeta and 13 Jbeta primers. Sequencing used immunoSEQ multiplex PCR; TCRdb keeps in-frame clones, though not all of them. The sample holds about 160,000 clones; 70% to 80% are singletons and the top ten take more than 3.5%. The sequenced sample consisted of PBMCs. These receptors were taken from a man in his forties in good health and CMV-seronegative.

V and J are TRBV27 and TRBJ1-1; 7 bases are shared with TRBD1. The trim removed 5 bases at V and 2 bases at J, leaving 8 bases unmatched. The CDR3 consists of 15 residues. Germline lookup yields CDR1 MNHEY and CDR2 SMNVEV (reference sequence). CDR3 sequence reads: CASSPLGQRNTEAFF. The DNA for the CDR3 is TGTGCCAGCAGTCCCTTGGGACAGAGAAACACTGAAGCTTTCTTT.

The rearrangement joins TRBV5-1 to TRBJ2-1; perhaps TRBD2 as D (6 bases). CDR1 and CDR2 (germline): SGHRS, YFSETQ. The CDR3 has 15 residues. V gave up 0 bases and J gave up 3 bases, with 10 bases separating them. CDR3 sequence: CASSLGAGIYNEQFF. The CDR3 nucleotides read TGCGCCAGCAGCTTGGGTGCGGGGATCTACAATGAGCAGTTCTTC.

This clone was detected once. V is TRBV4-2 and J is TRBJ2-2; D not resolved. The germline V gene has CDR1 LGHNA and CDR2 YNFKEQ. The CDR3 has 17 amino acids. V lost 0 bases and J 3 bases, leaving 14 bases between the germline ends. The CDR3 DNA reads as TGTGCCAGCAGCCAAGAGGGCTGGCCAACGGACACCGGGGAGCTGTTTTTT. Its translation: CASSQEGWPTDTGELFF.

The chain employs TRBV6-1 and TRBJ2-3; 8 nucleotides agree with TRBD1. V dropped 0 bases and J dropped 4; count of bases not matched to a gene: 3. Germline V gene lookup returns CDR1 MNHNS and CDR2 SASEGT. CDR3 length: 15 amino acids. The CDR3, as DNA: TGTGCCAGCAGTGAAGCGCAGACAGGGGCAGATACGCAGTATTTT. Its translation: CASSEAQTGADTQYF.

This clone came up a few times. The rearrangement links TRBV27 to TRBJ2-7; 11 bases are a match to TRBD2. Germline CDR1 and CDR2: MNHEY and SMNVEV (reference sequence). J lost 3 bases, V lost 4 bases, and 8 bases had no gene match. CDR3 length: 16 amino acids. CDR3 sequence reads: CASSSNLGLAGYEQYF. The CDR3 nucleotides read TGTGCCAGCAGTTCGAACCTTGGACTAGCGGGCTACGAGCAGTACTTC.

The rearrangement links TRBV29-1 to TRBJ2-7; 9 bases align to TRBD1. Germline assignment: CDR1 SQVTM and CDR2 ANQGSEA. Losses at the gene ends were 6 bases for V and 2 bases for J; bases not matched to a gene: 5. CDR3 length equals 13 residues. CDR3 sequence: CSVGQGNAYEQYF. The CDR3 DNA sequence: TGCAGCGTCGGACAGGGGAATGCCTACGAGCAGTACTTC.

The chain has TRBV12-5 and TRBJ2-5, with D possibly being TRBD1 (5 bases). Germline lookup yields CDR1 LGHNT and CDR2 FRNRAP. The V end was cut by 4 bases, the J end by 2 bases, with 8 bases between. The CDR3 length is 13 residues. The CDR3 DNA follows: TGTGCTAGTGGTTCCTCAGGGCAAGAGACCCAGTACTTC. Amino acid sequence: CASGSSGQETQYF.

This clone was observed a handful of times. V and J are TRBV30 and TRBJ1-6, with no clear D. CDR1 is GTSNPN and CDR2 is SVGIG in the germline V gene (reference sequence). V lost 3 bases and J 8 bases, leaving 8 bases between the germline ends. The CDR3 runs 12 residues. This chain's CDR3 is CAWRAGDSPLHF. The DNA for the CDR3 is TGTGCCTGGAGGGCGGGTGATTCACCCCTCCACTTT. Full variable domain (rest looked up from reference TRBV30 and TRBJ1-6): SQTIHQWPATLVQPVGSPLSLECTVEGTSNPNLYWYRQAAGRGLQLLFYSVGIGQISSEVPQNLSASRPQDRQFILSSKKLLLSDSGFYLCAWRAGDSPLHFGNGTRLTVT.

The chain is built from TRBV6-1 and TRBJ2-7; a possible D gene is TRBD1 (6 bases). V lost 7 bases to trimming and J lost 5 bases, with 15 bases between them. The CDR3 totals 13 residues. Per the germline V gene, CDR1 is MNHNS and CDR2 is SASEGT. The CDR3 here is CASTPGAADEQYF. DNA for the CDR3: TGTGCCAGCACCCCAGGGGCCGCCGACGAGCAGTACTTC.